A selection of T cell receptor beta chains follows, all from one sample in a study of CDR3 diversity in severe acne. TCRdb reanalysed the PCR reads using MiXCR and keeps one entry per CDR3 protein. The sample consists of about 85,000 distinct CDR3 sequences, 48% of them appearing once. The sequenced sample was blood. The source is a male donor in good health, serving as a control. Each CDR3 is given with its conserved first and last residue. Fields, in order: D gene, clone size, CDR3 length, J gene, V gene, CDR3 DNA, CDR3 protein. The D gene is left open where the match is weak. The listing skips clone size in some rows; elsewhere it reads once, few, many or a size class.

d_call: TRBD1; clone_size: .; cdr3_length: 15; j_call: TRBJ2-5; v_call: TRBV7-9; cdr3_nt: TGTGCCAGCAGCCCAGGACAGGTTATGGTTGAGACCCAGTACTTC; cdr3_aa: CASSPGQVMVETQYF
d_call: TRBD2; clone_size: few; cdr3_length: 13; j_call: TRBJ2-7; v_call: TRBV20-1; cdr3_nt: TGCAGTGCTAGGACTAGCGGAGTAAGCGAGCAGTACTTC; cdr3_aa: CSARTSGVSEQYF
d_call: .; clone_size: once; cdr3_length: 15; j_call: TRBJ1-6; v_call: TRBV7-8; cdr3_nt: TGTACCAGCAGCTTGGATCTTAACACAGGGTTGTCCCTCCACTTT; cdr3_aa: CTSSLDLNTGLSLHF
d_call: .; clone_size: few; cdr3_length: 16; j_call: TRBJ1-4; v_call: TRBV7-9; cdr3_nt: TGTGCCAGCAGCGCCGCCGGGACGACAACTAATGAAAAACTGTTTTTT; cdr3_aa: CASSAAGTTTNEKLFF
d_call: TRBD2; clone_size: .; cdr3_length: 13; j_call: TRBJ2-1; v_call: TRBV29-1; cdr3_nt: TGCAGCGTTGGCGGGACTAATTACAATGAGCAGTTCTTC; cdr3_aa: CSVGGTNYNEQFF
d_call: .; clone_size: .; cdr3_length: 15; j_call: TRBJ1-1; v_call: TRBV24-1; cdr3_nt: TGTGCCACCAGTGATGGAGGGGCAGCCAACACTGAAGCTTTCTTT; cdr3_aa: CATSDGGAANTEAFF
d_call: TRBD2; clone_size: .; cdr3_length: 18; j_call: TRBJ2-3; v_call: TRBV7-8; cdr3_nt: TGTGCCAGCAGCTTAACGGCGGGGGGAGGCGGGAGCACAGATACGCAGTATTTT; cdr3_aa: CASSLTAGGGGSTDTQYF
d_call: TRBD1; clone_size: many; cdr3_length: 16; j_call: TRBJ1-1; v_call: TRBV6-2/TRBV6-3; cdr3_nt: TGTGCCAGCAGTTATGATGAGGACAGGGGGGGAACTGAAGCTTTCTTT; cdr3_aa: CASSYDEDRGGTEAFF
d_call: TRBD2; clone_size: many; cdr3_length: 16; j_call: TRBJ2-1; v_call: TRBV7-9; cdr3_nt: TGTGCCAGCAGCACATCCGGGACTAGCGGGAGGACCTCCCCGTTCTTC; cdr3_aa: CASSTSGTSGRTSPFF
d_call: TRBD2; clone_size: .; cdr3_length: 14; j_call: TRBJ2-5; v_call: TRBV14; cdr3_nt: TGTGCCAGCAGCCTAAGGACTAGCTGGGAGACCCAGTACTTC; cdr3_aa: CASSLRTSWETQYF
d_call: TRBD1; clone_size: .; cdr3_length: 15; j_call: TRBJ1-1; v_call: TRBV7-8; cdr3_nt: TGTGCCAGCAGCGCACGACAGGGGACTAACACTGAAGCTTTCTTT; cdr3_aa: CASSARQGTNTEAFF
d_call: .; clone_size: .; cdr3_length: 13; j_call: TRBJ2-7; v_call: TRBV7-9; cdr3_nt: TGTGCCAGCAGCTCGACAGTGACCTACGAGCAGTACTTC; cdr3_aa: CASSSTVTYEQYF
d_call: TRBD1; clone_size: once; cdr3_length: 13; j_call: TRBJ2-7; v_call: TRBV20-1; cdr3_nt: TGCAGTGCAAGGGACAGGGGCGTTTACGAGCAGTACTTC; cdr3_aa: CSARDRGVYEQYF
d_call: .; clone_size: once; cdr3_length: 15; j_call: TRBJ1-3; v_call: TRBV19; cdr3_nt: TGTGCCAGTAGTATCGGGACATACTCTGGAAACACCATATATTTT; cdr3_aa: CASSIGTYSGNTIYF
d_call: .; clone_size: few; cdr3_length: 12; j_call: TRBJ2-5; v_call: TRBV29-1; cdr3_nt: TGCAGCGGGGGGATAGGGGGGGAGACCCAGTACTTC; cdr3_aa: CSGGIGGETQYF
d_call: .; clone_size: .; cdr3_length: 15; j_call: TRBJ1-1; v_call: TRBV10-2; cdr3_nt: TGCGCCAGCAGTGAAGGTCCGGTGCTGAACACTGAAGCTTTCTTT; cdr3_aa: CASSEGPVLNTEAFF
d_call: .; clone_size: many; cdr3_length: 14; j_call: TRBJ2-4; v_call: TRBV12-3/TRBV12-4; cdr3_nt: TGTGCCAGCAGTTGGGAGCTAGCCAAAAACATTCAGTACTTC; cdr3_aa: CASSWELAKNIQYF
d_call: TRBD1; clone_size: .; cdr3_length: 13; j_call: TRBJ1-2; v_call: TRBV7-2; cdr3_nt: TGCGCCAGCAGCCTAGGACAGGGGGATGGCTACACCTTC; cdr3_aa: CASSLGQGDGYTF
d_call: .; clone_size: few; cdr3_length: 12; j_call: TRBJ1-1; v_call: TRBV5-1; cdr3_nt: TGCGCCAGCAGCGGGACCAACACTGAAGCTTTCTTT; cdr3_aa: CASSGTNTEAFF
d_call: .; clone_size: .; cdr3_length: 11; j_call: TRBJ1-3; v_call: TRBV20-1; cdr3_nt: TGCAGTGCGCTAGGAGGAAACACCATATATTTT; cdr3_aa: CSALGGNTIYF
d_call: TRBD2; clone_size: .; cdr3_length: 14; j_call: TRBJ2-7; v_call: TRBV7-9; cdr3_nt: TGTGCCAGCAGCTTGTTAGCGGGAGGGGGATTGCAGTACTTC; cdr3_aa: CASSLLAGGGLQYF
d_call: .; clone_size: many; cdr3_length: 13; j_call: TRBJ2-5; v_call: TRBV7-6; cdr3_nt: TGTGCCAGCAGCCCCTCAGTAGGGCAGACCCAGTACTTC; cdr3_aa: CASSPSVGQTQYF
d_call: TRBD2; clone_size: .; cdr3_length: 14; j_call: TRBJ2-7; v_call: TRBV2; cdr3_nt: TGCGCCGCGGCGGGGACTAGCGGAGCATCGGAGCAGTACTTC; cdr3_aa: CAAAGTSGASEQYF
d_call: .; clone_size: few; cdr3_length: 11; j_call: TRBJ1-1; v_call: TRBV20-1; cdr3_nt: TGCAGTGCTCCGATCCAGGGTGGAGCTTTCTTT; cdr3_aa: CSAPIQGGAFF
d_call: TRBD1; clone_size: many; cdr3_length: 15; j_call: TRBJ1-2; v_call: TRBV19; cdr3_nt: TGTGCCAGTAGTATCCCGACAGGGGTTAACTATGGCTACACCTTC; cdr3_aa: CASSIPTGVNYGYTF
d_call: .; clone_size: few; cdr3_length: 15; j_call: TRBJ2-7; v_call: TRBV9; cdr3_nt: TGTGCCAGCAGCGAAAGAGGGAGGAGCTCCTACGAGCAGTACTTC; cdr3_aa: CASSERGRSSYEQYF
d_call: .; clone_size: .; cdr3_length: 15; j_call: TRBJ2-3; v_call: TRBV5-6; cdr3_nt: TGTGCCAGCAGCTTGTGGGGCAGTCTCACAGATACGCAGTATTTT; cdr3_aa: CASSLWGSLTDTQYF
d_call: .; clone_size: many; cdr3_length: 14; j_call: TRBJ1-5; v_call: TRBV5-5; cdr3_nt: TGTGCCAGCAGCTTGACCGGGAGCAATCAGCCCCAGCATTTT; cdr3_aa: CASSLTGSNQPQHF
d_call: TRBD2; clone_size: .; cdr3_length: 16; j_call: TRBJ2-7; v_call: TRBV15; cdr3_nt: TGTGCCACCAGCAGAGAGACTAGCGGGAGGGCCAACGAGCAGTACTTC; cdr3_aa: CATSRETSGRANEQYF
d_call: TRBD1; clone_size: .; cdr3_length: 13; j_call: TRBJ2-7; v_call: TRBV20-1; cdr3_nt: TGCAGTGCTGAGGGGGGACAGGACTACGAGCAGTACTTC; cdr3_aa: CSAEGGQDYEQYF
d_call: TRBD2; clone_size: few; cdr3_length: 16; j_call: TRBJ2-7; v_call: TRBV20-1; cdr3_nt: TGCAGTGCTAGAGATCAGGGTAGCGGGATCCCCTACGAGCAGTACTTC; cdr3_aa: CSARDQGSGIPYEQYF
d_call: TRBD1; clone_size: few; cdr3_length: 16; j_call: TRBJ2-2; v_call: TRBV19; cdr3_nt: TGTGCCAGTAGTATTTATGAGGGGGCGGACACCGGGGAGCTGTTTTTT; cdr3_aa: CASSIYEGADTGELFF
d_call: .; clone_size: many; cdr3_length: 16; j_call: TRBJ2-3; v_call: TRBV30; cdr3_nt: TGTGCCTGGAGTGTAGGGAACTCTCTCGCCGCAGATACGCAGTATTTT; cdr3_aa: CAWSVGNSLAADTQYF
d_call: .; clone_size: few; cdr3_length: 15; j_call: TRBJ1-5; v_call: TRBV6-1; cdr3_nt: TGTGCCAGCAGTGCATCGACAGGACACAATCAGCCCCAGCATTTT; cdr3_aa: CASSASTGHNQPQHF
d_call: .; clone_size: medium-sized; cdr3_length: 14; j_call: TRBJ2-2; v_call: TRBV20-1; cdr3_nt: TGCAGTGCTACGGATAGGATAACGACCGGGGAGCTGTTTTTT; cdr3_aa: CSATDRITTGELFF
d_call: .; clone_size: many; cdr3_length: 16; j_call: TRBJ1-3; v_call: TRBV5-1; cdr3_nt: TGCGCCAGCAGCTTAGTGTCAGACCTCTCTGGAAACACCATATATTTT; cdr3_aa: CASSLVSDLSGNTIYF
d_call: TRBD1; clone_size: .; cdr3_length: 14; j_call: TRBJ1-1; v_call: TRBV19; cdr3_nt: TGTGCCAGTAGTCTGGACAGGGGGCTGACTGAAGCTTTCTTT; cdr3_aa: CASSLDRGLTEAFF
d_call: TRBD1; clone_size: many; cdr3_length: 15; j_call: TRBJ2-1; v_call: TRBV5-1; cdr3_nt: TGCGCCAGCAGCTCGGAGACAGGGGTCTACAATGAGCAGTTCTTC; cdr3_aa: CASSSETGVYNEQFF
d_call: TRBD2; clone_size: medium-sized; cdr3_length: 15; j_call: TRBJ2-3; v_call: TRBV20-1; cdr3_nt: TGCAGTGCTAGGGTGGCGGGAGGGCCCACAGATACGCAGTATTTT; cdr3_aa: CSARVAGGPTDTQYF
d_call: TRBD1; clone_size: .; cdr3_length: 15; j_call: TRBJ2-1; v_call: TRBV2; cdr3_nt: TGTGCCAGCAGGGCTACAGGGGTCTTAAACAATGAGCAGTTCTTC; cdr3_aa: CASRATGVLNNEQFF
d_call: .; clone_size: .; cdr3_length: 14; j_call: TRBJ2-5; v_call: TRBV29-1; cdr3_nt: TGCAGCGTTTTTAGCCGCGGGACCCAAGAGACCCAGTACTTC; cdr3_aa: CSVFSRGTQETQYF
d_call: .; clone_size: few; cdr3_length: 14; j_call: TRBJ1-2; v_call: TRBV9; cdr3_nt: TGTGTCAGCAGCGCTTCGGGACACCTCTATGGCTACACCTTC; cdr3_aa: CVSSASGHLYGYTF
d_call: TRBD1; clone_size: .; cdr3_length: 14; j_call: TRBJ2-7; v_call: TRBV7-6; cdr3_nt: TGTGCCGGCAGCGTAGTCCGGGACAGCTACGAGCAGTACTTC; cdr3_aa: CAGSVVRDSYEQYF
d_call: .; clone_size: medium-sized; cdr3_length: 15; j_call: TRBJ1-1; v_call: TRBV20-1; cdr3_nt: TGCAGTGCTAGGTCAAATCAGGGAGGGGACACTGAAGCTTTCTTT; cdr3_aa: CSARSNQGGDTEAFF
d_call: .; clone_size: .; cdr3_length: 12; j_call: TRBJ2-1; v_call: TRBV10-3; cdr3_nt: TGTGCCATCAGTGAGTCGCAGTACGAGCAGTTCTTC; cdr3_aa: CAISESQYEQFF
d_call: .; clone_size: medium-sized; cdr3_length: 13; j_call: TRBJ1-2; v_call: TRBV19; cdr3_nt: TGTGCCAGTAGTATGGGCAGACTTCGGGGCTACACCTTC; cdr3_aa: CASSMGRLRGYTF
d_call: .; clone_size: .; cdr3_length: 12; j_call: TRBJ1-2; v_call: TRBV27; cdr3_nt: TGTGCCAGCAGTTTGTCCGGGGGTGGCTACACCTTC; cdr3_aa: CASSLSGGGYTF
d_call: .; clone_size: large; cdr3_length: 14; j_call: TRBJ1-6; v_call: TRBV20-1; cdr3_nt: TGCAGTGCTAGCTCAGGGGAGGGTAGTTCACCCCTCCACTTT; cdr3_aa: CSASSGEGSSPLHF
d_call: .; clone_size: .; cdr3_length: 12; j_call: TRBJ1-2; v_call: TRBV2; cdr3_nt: TGTGCCAGCAGTGAATTGGGGAGTGGCTACACCTTC; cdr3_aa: CASSELGSGYTF
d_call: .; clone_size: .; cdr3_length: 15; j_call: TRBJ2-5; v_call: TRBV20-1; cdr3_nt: TGCAGTGCTAGCAATCTCCATGAGTACCAAGAGACCCAGTACTTC; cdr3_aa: CSASNLHEYQETQYF
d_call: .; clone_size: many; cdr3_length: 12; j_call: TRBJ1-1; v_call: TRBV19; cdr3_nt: TGTGCCGTGGGACGGATGAACACTGAAGCTTTCTTT; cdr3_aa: CAVGRMNTEAFF
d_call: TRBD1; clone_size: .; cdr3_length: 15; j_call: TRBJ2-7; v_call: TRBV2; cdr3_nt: TGTGCCAACAGTGGACAGGGGGCTAAACACTACGAGCAGTACTTC; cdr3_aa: CANSGQGAKHYEQYF